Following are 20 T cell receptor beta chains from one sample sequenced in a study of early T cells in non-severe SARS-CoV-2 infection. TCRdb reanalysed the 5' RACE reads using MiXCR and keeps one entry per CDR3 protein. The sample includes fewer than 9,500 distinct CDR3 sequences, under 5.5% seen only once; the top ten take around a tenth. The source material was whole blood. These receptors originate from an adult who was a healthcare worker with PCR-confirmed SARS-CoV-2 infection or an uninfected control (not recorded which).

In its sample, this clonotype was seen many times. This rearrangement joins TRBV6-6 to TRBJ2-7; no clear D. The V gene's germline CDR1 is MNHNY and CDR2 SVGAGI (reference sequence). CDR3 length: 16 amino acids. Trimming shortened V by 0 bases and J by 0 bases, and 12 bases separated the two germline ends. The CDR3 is CASSYSMAGSSYEQYF. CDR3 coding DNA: TGTGCCAGCAGTTACTCGATGGCAGGAAGCTCCTACGAGCAGTACTTC.

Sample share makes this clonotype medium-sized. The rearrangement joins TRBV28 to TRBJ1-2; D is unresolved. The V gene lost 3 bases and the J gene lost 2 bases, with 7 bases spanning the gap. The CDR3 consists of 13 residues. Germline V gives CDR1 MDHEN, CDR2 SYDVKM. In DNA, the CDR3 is TGTGCCAGCAGTTTTTCCAGAAACTATGGCTACACCTTC. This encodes CASSFSRNYGYTF.

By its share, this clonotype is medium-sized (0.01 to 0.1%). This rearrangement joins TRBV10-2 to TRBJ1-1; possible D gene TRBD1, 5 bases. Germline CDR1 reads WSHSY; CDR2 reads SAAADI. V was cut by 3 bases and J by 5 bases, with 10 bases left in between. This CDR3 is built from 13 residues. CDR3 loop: CASSDPGGTEAFF. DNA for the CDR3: TGCGCCAGCAGTGATCCGGGGGGAACTGAAGCTTTCTTT.

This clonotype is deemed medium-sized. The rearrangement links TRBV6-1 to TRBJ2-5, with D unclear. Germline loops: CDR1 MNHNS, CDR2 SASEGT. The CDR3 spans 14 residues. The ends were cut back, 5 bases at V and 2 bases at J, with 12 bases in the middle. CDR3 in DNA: TGTGCCAGCAGTCCTTTCGGCGGTCAAGAGACCCAGTACTTC. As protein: CASSPFGGQETQYF.

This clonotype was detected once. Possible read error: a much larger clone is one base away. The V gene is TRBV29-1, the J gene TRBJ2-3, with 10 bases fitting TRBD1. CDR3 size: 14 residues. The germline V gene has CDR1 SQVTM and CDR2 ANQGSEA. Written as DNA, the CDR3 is TGCAGCGCTATCGGGACAGGGGTCACAGATACGCGGTATTTT. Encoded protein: CSAIGTGVTDTRYF.

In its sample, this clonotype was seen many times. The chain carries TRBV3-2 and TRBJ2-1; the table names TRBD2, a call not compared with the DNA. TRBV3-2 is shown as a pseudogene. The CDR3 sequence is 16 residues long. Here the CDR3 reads CASSPPLAGSYNEQFF. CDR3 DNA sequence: TGTGCCAGCAGCCCTCCTCTAGCGGGCTCCTACAATGAGCAGTTCTTC.

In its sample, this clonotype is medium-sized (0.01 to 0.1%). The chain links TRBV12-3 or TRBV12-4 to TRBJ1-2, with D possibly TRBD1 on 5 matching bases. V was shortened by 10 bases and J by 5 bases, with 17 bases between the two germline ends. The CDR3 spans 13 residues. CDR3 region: CATLPRQTYGYTF. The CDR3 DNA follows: TGTGCCACCCTACCCCGACAGACATATGGCTACACCTTC.

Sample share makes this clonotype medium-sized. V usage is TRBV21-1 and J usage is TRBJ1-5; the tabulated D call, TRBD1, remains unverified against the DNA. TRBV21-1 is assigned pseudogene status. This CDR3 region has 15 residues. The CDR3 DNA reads TGTGCCAGCAGCAATGGGGGGGCCCGCAATCAGCCCCAGCATTTT. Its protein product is CASSNGGARNQPQHF.

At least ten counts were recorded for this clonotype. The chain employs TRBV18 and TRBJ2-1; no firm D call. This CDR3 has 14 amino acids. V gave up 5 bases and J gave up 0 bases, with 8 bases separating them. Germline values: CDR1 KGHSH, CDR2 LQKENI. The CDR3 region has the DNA TGTGCCAGCTCAGAGGCGCCCTCCTACAATGAGCAGTTCTTC. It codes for CASSEAPSYNEQFF. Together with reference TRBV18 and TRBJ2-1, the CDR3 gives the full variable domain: NAGVMQNPRHLVRRRGQEARLRCSPMKGHSHVYWYRQLPEEGLKFMVYLQKENIIDESGMPKERFSAEFPKEGPSILRIQQVVRGDSAAYFCASSEAPSYNEQFFGPGTRLTVL.

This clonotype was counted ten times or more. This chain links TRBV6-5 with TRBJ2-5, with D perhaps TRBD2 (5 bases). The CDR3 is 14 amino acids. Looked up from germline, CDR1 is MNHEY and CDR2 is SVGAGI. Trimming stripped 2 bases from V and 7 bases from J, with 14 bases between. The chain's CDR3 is CASSYQGLPGTQYF. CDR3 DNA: TGTGCCAGCAGTTACCAAGGACTCCCGGGGACCCAGTACTTC.

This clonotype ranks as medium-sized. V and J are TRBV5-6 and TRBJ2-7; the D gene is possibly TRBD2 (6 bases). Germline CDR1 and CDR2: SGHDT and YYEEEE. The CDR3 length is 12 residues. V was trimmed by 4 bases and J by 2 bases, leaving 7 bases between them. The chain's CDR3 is CASSTGAYEQYF. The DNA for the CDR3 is TGTGCCAGCAGCACGGGGGCCTACGAGCAGTACTTC.

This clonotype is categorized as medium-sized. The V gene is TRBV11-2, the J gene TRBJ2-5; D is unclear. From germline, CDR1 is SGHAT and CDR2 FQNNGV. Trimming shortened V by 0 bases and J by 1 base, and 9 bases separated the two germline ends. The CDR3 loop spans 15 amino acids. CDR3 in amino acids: CASSLDFAPQETQYF. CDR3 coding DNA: TGTGCCAGCAGCTTAGATTTTGCGCCCCAAGAGACCCAGTACTTC.

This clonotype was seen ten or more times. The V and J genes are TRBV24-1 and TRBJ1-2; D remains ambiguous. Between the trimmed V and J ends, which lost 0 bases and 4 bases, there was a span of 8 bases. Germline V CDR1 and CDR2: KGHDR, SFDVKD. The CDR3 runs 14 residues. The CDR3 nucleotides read TGTGCCACCAGTGATTTGCGGCGGAGCTATGGCTACACCTTC. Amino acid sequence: CATSDLRRSYGYTF.

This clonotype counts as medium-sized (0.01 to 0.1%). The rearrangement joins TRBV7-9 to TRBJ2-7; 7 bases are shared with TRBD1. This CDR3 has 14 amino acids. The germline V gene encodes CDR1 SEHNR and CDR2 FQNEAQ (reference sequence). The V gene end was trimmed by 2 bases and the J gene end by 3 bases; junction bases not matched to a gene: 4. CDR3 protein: CASSLSGTVYEQYF. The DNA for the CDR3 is TGTGCCAGCAGCTTATCCGGGACAGTCTACGAGCAGTACTTC.

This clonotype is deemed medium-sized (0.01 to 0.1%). CDR3 bases: TGTGCCAGCAGCTTAGTGAGAGAGACCCAGTACTTC. It yields the protein CASSLVRETQYF. The V call is TRBV11-2, the J call TRBJ2-5, with D uncertain. CDR3 length: 12 residues. Between the trimmed V and J ends, which lost 1 base and 4 bases, there was a span of 4 bases. Germline V gene lookup returns CDR1 SGHAT and CDR2 FQNNGV.

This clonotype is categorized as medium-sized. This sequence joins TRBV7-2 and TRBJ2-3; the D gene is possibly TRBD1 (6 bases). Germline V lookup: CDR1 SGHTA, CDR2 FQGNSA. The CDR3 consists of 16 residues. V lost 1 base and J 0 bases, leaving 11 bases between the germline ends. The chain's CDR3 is CASSLVSTGSTDTQYF. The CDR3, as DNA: TGTGCCAGCAGCTTAGTCTCAACAGGGAGCACAGATACGCAGTATTTT.

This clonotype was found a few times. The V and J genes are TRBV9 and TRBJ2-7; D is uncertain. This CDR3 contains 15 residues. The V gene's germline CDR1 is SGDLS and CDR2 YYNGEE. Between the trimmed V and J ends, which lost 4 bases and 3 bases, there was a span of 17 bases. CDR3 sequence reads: CASSLLFGTDYEQYV. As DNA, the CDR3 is TGTGCCAGCAGCCTACTCTTCGGCACAGACTACGAGCAGTACGTC.

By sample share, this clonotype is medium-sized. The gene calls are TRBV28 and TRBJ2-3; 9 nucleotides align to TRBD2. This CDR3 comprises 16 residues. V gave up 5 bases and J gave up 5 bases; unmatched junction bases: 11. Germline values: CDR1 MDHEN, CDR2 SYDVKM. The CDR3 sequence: CASSPSIAGAKDTQYF. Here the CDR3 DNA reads TGTGCCAGCAGTCCCTCCATAGCGGGAGCTAAAGATACGCAGTATTTT. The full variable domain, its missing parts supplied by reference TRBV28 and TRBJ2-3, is DVKVTQSSRYLVKRTGEKVFLECVQDMDHENMFWYRQDPGLGLRLIYFSYDVKMKEKGDIPEGYSVSREKKERFSLILESASTNQTSMYLCASSPSIAGAKDTQYFGPGTRLTVL.

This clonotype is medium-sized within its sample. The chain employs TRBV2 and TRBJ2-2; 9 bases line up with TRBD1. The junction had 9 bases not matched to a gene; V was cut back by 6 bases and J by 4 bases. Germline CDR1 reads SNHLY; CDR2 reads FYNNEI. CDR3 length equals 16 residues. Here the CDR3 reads CASSEGQGIGTGELFF. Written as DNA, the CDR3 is TGTGCCAGCAGCGAGGGACAGGGAATAGGCACCGGGGAGCTGTTTTTT.

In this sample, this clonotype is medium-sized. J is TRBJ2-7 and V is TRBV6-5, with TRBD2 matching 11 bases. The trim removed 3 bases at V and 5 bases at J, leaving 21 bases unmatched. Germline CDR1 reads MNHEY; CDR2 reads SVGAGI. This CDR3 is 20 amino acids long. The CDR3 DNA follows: TGTGCCAGCAGTTATTTTCCTGTCGGGCTAGCGGGAGGCGACCCCCACGAGCAGTACTTC. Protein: CASSYFPVGLAGGDPHEQYF.